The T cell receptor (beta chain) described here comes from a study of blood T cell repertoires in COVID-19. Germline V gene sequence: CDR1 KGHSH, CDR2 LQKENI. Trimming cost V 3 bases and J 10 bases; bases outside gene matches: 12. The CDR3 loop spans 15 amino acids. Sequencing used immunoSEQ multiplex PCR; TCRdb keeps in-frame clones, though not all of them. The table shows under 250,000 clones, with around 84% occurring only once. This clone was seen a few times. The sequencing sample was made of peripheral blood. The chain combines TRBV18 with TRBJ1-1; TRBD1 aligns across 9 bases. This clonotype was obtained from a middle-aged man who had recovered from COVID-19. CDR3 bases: TGTGCCAGCTCACCGCGAATACAGGGGGCGTCGGGAGCTTTCTTT. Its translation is CASSPRIQGASGAFF.